The 24 T cell receptor beta chains in this list originate from one sample, sequenced in a study of blood T cell repertoires in COVID-19. The repertoire was sequenced with immunoSEQ multiplex PCR; TCRdb's copy has only in-frame clones and lacks some. The profile shows about 47,000 clones, approximately 84% of them singletons. Sequenced material: peripheral blood. These receptor sequences come from a man between 50 and 59 years old with acute or convalescent COVID-19.

V gene TRBV4-1 combines with J gene TRBJ2-1; 8 bases line up with TRBD1. After removal of 4 bases from V and 3 bases from J, the junction contained 8 bases not matched to a gene. Germline loops: CDR1 MGHRA, CDR2 YSYEKL. CDR3 length: 16 residues. The CDR3, as DNA: TGCGCCAGCAGCCTACCCGGGACAGGAGACTACAATGAGCAGTTCTTC. Translated, it gives CASSLPGTGDYNEQFF.

By sample fraction, this clone is medium-sized. This chain joins TRBV7-7 and TRBJ2-5; 11 bases line up with TRBD2. CDR1 SSHAT and CDR2 FNYEAQ come from the germline V gene (reference sequence). This CDR3 contains 18 residues. With 5 bases clipped from V and 4 bases from J, the junction kept 15 bases outside the gene matches. The CDR3 nucleotides are TGTGCCAGCAGCCAAAGAAGTCATAGCGGGGGGGCTCCAGAGACCCAGTACTTC. Protein: CASSQRSHSGGAPETQYF.

V is TRBV15 and J is TRBJ1-5, with 7 positions matching TRBD1. There are 16 residues in the CDR3. The junction had 11 bases not matched to a gene; V was cut back by 5 bases and J by 4 bases. Germline CDR1 and CDR2: LNHNV and YYDKDF (reference sequence). DNA for the CDR3: TGTGCCACCAGCGGCCCCACGACAGGGCCTAATCAGCCCCAGCATTTT. Protein sequence: CATSGPTTGPNQPQHF.

CDR3: CSASVDRGISYEQYF. Written as DNA, the CDR3 is TGCAGTGCTAGTGTGGACAGGGGGATCTCCTACGAGCAGTACTTC. The V and J genes are TRBV20-1 and TRBJ2-7; 10 bases map to TRBD1. After removal of 3 bases from V and 0 bases from J, the junction contained 5 bases not matched to a gene. This CDR3 has 15 amino acids. CDR1 and CDR2 (germline): DFQATT, SNEGSKA (reference sequence).

CDR3 amino acids: CASSTQPGQGAREQYF. Here the CDR3 DNA reads TGTGCCAGCAGCACTCAACCGGGACAGGGGGCGCGCGAGCAGTACTTC. This sequence joins TRBV21-1 and TRBJ2-7; TRBD1 reflects the table's D call only, with no check against the DNA. TRBV21-1 is recorded as a pseudogene. The CDR3 covers 16 residues.

The V and J genes are TRBV13 and TRBJ1-2; D perhaps matches TRBD1 (6 bases). Germline V gene lookup returns CDR1 PRHDT and CDR2 FYEKMQ (reference sequence). V gave up 3 bases and J gave up 4 bases, with 15 bases separating them. The CDR3 contains 15 residues. The CDR3 region has the DNA TGTGCCAGCAGCTTCTTGATCGACAGGAGCTATGGCTACACCTTC. Protein: CASSFLIDRSYGYTF.

V gene TRBV9 combines with J gene TRBJ1-2, with unresolved D. Germline V gene sequence: CDR1 SGDLS, CDR2 YYNGEE. This CDR3 has 14 amino acids. V lost 7 bases and J lost 1, with 14 bases in between. CDR3 region: CASAEGSGNYGYTF. For the CDR3, the DNA is TGTGCCAGCGCCGAGGGATCGGGTAACTATGGCTACACCTTC.

The CDR3 protein is CASTRTGGSDEQYF. The CDR3 bases are TGCGCCAGCACCCGGACAGGGGGTAGTGACGAGCAGTACTTC. This chain connects TRBV5-1 to TRBJ2-7; TRBD1 matches 10 bases. There are 14 residues in the CDR3. V was clipped by 6 bases and J by 5 bases; unmatched bases: 8. CDR1 SGHRS and CDR2 YFSETQ come from the germline V gene.

The V gene is TRBV7-6, the J gene TRBJ2-5, with TRBD1 matching 7 bases. CDR3 length equals 14 residues. V was clipped by 5 bases and J by 2 bases; unmatched bases: 5. Germline CDR1 SGHVS, CDR2 FNYEAQ. The chain's CDR3 is CASSPMGQQETQYF. The CDR3 DNA reads TGTGCCAGCAGCCCAATGGGACAGCAAGAGACCCAGTACTTC.

V is TRBV10-1 and J is TRBJ2-2, with D maybe TRBD1 (6 bases). Trimming stripped 4 bases from V and 0 bases from J, with 12 bases between. The CDR3 totals 16 residues. Germline lookup yields CDR1 WNHNN and CDR2 SYGVQD (reference sequence). CDR3 protein: CASSAGGDPNTGELFF. In DNA form, the CDR3 reads TGCGCCAGCAGTGCTGGGGGCGATCCGAACACCGGGGAGCTGTTTTTT.

The chain combines TRBV5-1 with TRBJ2-5; 11 bases match TRBD2. The junction had 0 bases not matched to a gene; V was cut back by 0 bases and J by 5 bases. Germline CDR1 and CDR2: SGHRS and YFSETQ. The CDR3 is 14 residues long. In DNA, the CDR3 is TGCGCCAGCAGCTTGGGACTAGCGGGGGAGACCCAGTACTTC. Translated, it gives CASSLGLAGETQYF.

The chain recombines TRBV28 with TRBJ2-7; unclear D gene. The germline V and J ends were trimmed by 2 bases and 4 bases, with 9 bases remaining between them. This CDR3 has 13 residues. In germline, CDR1 is MDHEN, CDR2 SYDVKM. CDR3 amino acids: CASSLGQMYEQYF. Written as DNA, the CDR3 is TGTGCCAGCAGTTTAGGGCAGATGTACGAGCAGTACTTC. Together with reference TRBV28 and TRBJ2-7, the CDR3 gives the full variable domain: DVKVTQSSRYLVKRTGEKVFLECVQDMDHENMFWYRQDPGLGLRLIYFSYDVKMKEKGDIPEGYSVSREKKERFSLILESASTNQTSMYLCASSLGQMYEQYFGPGTRLTVT.

The rearrangement joins TRBV10-3 to TRBJ2-1; 15 bases are shared with TRBD2. With 6 bases clipped from V and 9 bases from J, the junction kept 3 bases outside the gene matches. The CDR3 is 14 residues long. Germline V CDR1 and CDR2: ENHRY, SYGVKD. The CDR3 here is CAISPGLAGGEQFF. The CDR3 DNA is TGTGCCATCAGCCCGGGACTAGCGGGAGGTGAGCAGTTCTTC.

The V and J genes are TRBV19 and TRBJ2-4; 7 positions match TRBD2. Germline V lookup: CDR1 LNHDA, CDR2 SQIVND (reference sequence). This CDR3 spans 15 amino acids. V gave up 0 bases and J gave up 7 bases; unmatched junction bases: 6. CDR3 sequence: CASSIDLLGGNIQYF. The CDR3 DNA reads as TGTGCCAGTAGTATAGACCTATTGGGAGGGAACATTCAGTACTTC.

This clone was counted between two and nine times. The chain couples TRBV3-1 (or the pseudogene TRBV3-2) to TRBJ1-3; 7 bases map to TRBD1. The CDR3 is 14 amino acids. Trimming removed 4 bases from V and 0 bases from J; junction bases left unmatched: 0. The V gene's germline CDR1 is LGHDT and CDR2 YNNKEL (reference sequence). The CDR3 sequence: CASSRTGSGNTIYF. The CDR3 coding sequence is TGTGCCAGCAGCCGGACAGGCTCTGGAAACACCATATATTTT.

V usage is TRBV2 and J usage is TRBJ2-3, with unresolved D. The CDR3 is made up of 14 amino acids. The germline gives CDR1 SNHLY, CDR2 FYNNEI. Trimming left V 8 bases short and J 2 bases short, with 14 bases between. CDR3 coding DNA: TGTGCCAGCTCTTTTAGCAAGTCCACAGATACGCAGTATTTT. It is translated as CASSFSKSTDTQYF.

This clone turned up a few times. In nucleotides, the CDR3 is TGTGCCAGCAGCCAAGATGAGACGGGATGGGGAAACACCATATATTTT. The encoded protein is CASSQDETGWGNTIYF. V gene TRBV14 combines with J gene TRBJ1-3; D not certain. Trimming stripped 0 bases from V and 4 bases from J, with 13 bases between. The CDR3 covers 16 residues. CDR1 is SGHDN and CDR2 is FVKESK in the germline V gene. The entire variable domain, with the rest obtained from reference TRBV14 and TRBJ1-3, is as follows: EAGVTQFPSHSVIEKGQTVTLRCDPISGHDNLYWYRRVMGKEIKFLLHFVKESKQDESGMPNNRFLAERTGGTYSTLKVQPAELEDSGVYFCASSQDETGWGNTIYFGEGSWLTVV.

This chain links TRBV5-6 with TRBJ2-7; D is perhaps TRBD1 (6 bases). V lost 2 bases and J 1 base, leaving 10 bases between the germline ends. Germline CDR1 is SGHDT and CDR2 is YYEEEE. The CDR3 spans 14 residues. Here the CDR3 reads CASSFRGGSYEQYF. The CDR3 region has the DNA TGTGCCAGCAGCTTTAGAGGGGGTTCCTACGAGCAGTACTTC.

In this sample, this clone turned up a few times. The V call is TRBV4-1, the J call TRBJ1-6, with D maybe TRBD1 (6 bases). V lost 0 bases to trimming and J lost 10 bases, with 16 bases between them. The germline V gene encodes CDR1 MGHRA and CDR2 YSYEKL. The CDR3 runs 16 residues. The CDR3 sequence: CASSQDLIGGQSPLHF. CDR3 sequence (DNA): TGCGCCAGCAGCCAAGATCTTATCGGGGGGCAGTCACCCCTCCACTTT.

The genes are TRBV5-1 and TRBJ1-6; D might be TRBD1 (6 bases). Germline V gene lookup returns CDR1 SGHRS and CDR2 YFSETQ. Trimming took 4 bases from V and 8 from J, leaving 13 bases between them. The CDR3 is 14 residues long. CDR3 DNA: TGCGCCAGCAGCGGGGGCCGCCTCCATTCACCCCTCCACTTT. Translation: CASSGGRLHSPLHF. Full variable domain (rest looked up from reference TRBV5-1 and TRBJ1-6): KAGVTQTPRYLIKTRGQQVTLSCSPISGHRSVSWYQQTPGQGLQFLFEYFSETQRNKGNFPGRFSGRQFSNSRSEMNVSTLELGDSALYLCASSGGRLHSPLHFGNGTRLTVT.

CDR3 loop: CASSPFRTSANNEQFF. The CDR3 DNA follows: TGTGCCAGCAGTCCATTCCGGACTAGCGCGAACAATGAGCAGTTCTTC. The V and J genes are TRBV27 and TRBJ2-1; 9 bases match TRBD2. This CDR3 region has 16 residues. The germline CDR1 and CDR2 sequences are MNHEY and SMNVEV (reference sequence). Trimming cost V 5 bases and J 5 bases; bases outside gene matches: 10.

The chain uses TRBV27 and TRBJ1-1; tentatively, D is TRBD1 (6 bases). Germline assignment: CDR1 MNHEY and CDR2 SMNVEV (reference sequence). With 1 base removed from V and 1 base from J, the gap between germline ends came to 10 bases. CDR3 length: 15 residues. DNA for the CDR3: TGTGCCAGCAGTTTATGGGGGGGGGCGAACACTGAAGCTTTCTTT. It specifies CASSLWGGANTEAFF.

This clone was detected a few times. The CDR3 loop is CASTLDSVEVYGYTF. CDR3 in DNA: TGTGCCAGCACCTTGGACTCGGTAGAGGTCTATGGCTACACCTTC. J is TRBJ1-2 and V is TRBV6-5; D unclear. The CDR3 spans 15 residues. CDR1 and CDR2 from the germline V gene are MNHEY and SVGAGI. V was shortened by 7 bases and J by 4 bases, with 19 bases between the two germline ends.

V is TRBV2 and J is TRBJ2-6, with D tentatively TRBD2 (6 bases). The V end lost 7 bases, the J end lost 0 bases, and 13 bases lay between the germline ends. Germline loops: CDR1 SNHLY, CDR2 FYNNEI. The length of the CDR3 is 16 residues. The CDR3 DNA is TGTGCCAGCAATCCGGGGGTCGCCTCTGGGGCCAACGTCCTGACTTTC. Its translation is CASNPGVASGANVLTF.